The present TCR beta chain was sequenced within a study of blood T cell repertoires in COVID-19. Across the study: PBMCs, B-cell-depleted T cells, or T cells were the source of the cDNA or gDNA that made up the material.

This CDR3 comprises 13 residues. V lost 6 bases and J 7 bases, leaving 10 bases between the germline ends. Germline lookup yields CDR1 SGHVS and CDR2 FNYEAQ. Assay: immunoSEQ multiplex PCR; the TCRdb copy retains only in-frame clones and omits some. The table shows about 260,000 clones, with approximately 90% occurring only once. The sequencing input was PBMCs or T cells enriched from blood (not recorded which). The TCR was taken from a woman aged 45 to 65 who had recovered from COVID-19. This chain links TRBV7-6 with TRBJ1-6; D is undetermined. CDR3 sequence: CASSRERNSPLHF. The DNA for the CDR3 is TGTGCCAGCAGTAGAGAGAGAAATTCACCCCTCCACTTT.